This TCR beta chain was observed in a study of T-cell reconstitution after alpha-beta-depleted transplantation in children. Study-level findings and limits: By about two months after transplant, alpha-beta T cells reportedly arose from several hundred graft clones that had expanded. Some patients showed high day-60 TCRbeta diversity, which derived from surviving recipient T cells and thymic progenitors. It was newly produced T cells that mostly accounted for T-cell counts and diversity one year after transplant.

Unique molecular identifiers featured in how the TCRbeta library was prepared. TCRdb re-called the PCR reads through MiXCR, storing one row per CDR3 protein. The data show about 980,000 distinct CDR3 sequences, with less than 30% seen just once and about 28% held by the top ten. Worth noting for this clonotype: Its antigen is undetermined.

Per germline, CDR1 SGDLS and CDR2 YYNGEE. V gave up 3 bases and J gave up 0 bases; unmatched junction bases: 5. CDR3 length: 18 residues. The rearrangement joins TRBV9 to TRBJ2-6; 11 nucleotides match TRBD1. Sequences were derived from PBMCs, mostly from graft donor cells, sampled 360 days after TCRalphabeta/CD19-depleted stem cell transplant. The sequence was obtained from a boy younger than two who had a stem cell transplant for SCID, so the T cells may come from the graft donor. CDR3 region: CASSGTGTGGSGANVLTF. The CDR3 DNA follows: TGTGCCAGCAGCGGTACCGGGACAGGGGGCTCTGGGGCCAACGTCCTGACTTTC.